Shown below are 13 T cell receptor beta chains from a single sample sequenced in a study of OX40 agonist ivuxolimab in advanced cancers. TCRdb's table, derived via immunoSEQ multiplex PCR, lists solely in-frame clones and lacks some. The table has about 59,000 clones, 85% to 90% seen once. The input for sequencing was CD4+ or CD8+ T cells sorted from blood, taken in a trial of the OX40 agonist ivuxolimab. All receptors come from an adult with an advanced solid tumor such as melanoma, head and neck, liver or kidney cancer.

V is TRBV6-1 and J is TRBJ2-1; 10 nucleotides agree with TRBD1. This CDR3 region has 15 residues. Germline V gene lookup returns CDR1 MNHNS and CDR2 SASEGT. Trimming removed 4 bases from V and 9 bases from J; junction bases left unmatched: 9. The CDR3 reads CASSVPGQGYGEQFF. The CDR3 DNA reads as TGTGCCAGCAGTGTACCGGGACAGGGGTACGGTGAGCAGTTCTTC.

This chain connects TRBV7-2 to TRBJ2-1, with D unresolved. Germline V CDR1 and CDR2: SGHTA, FQGNSA. This CDR3 has 14 residues. V dropped 5 bases and J dropped 2 bases, with 10 bases sitting between them. The CDR3 DNA is TGTGCCAGCAGCGTAGTACTGACCTACAATGAGCAGTTCTTC. It specifies CASSVVLTYNEQFF. Combining the CDR3 with reference TRBV7-2 and TRBJ2-1 gives the whole variable domain GAGVSQSPSNKVTEKGKDVELRCDPISGHTALYWYRQSLGQGLEFLIYFQGNSAPDKSGLPSDRFSAERTGGSVSTLTIQRTQQEDSAVYLCASSVVLTYNEQFFGPGTRLTVL.

This chain connects TRBV30 to TRBJ1-2; D gene ambiguous. The CDR3 runs 13 residues. V lost 0 bases and J lost 4, with 9 bases in between. The germline V gene has CDR1 GTSNPN and CDR2 SVGIG (reference sequence). The CDR3 sequence: CAWSVLRFYGYTF. CDR3 DNA sequence: TGTGCCTGGAGTGTACTGCGTTTCTATGGCTACACCTTC.

J is TRBJ2-1 and V is TRBV4-2; 9 bases agree with TRBD1. Germline CDR1 is LGHNA and CDR2 is YNFKEQ. The CDR3 totals 17 residues. The ends lost 3 bases at V and 10 bases at J; junction bases unmatched: 16. The CDR3 coding sequence is TGTGCCAGCAGCCATACAGGTAACCGGGACAGGGCTAGAGAGCAGTTCTTC. It encodes CASSHTGNRDRAREQFF.

The DNA of the CDR3 is TGTGCCAGCAGAGTCCCACAGGGGGCGGGCTCTGGGGCCAACGTCCTGACTTTC. Translated: CASRVPQGAGSGANVLTF. This chain links TRBV28 with TRBJ2-6, with TRBD1 matching over 9 bases. Germline V gene lookup returns CDR1 MDHEN and CDR2 SYDVKM. J lost 0 bases, V lost 6 bases, and 9 bases had no gene match. The CDR3 has 18 residues.

The J gene is TRBJ2-3, the V gene TRBV30; 10 bases match TRBD2. The CDR3 consists of 18 residues. V lost 2 bases to trimming and J lost 0 bases; unmatched junction nucleotides: 11. Germline values: CDR1 GTSNPN, CDR2 SVGIG (reference sequence). The CDR3 region is CAWSTGLAGVFSTDTQYF. The CDR3 DNA follows: TGTGCCTGGAGTACCGGGCTAGCGGGAGTTTTTAGCACAGATACGCAGTATTTT.

The chain couples TRBV10-2 to TRBJ2-1; weak D call: TRBD1 (6 bases). From germline, CDR1 is WSHSY and CDR2 SAAADI. This CDR3 spans 14 amino acids. Trimming pared 6 bases from V and 2 bases from J, leaving 11 bases between. The CDR3 DNA sequence: TGCGCCAGCAGATCCAGGGGCCCCTACAATGAGCAGTTCTTC. This encodes CASRSRGPYNEQFF.

The V and J genes are TRBV9 and TRBJ2-5; D might be TRBD2 (7 bases). V was clipped by 0 bases and J by 0 bases, with 12 bases between them. Germline V CDR1 and CDR2: SGDLS, YYNGEE. There are 16 residues in the CDR3. The CDR3 coding sequence is TGTGCCAGCAGCGTAGCCGGGGGGCAAAACCAAGAGACCCAGTACTTC. Translation: CASSVAGGQNQETQYF.

The V and J genes are TRBV5-8 and TRBJ2-1; perhaps TRBD1 as D (5 bases). V lost 2 bases and J lost 10, with 22 bases in between. The CDR3 contains 16 residues. Germline CDR1 and CDR2: SGHTS and YDEGEE. The CDR3 sequence: CASSFLVPFQGREQFF. CDR3 nucleotides: TGTGCCAGCAGCTTTCTAGTCCCTTTTCAGGGCCGCGAGCAGTTCTTC. The full variable domain, its missing parts supplied by reference TRBV5-8 and TRBJ2-1, is EAGVTQSPTHLIKTRGQQATLRCSPISGHTSVYWYQQALGLGLQFLLWYDEGEERNRGNFPPRFSGRQFPNYSSELNVNALELEDSALYLCASSFLVPFQGREQFFGPGTRLTVL.

This clone was seen a handful of times. The chain uses TRBV4-3 and TRBJ2-7; a possible D gene is TRBD2 (6 bases). Looked up from germline, CDR1 is LGHNA and CDR2 is YSLEER. The germline V and J ends were trimmed by 4 bases and 2 bases, with 9 bases remaining between them. CDR3 length: 13 residues. The CDR3, as DNA: TGCGCCAGCAGCCGGGGACTGGCCTACGAGCAGTACTTC. This gives the protein CASSRGLAYEQYF.

This chain links TRBV29-1 with TRBJ2-5; possible D gene TRBD2, 5 bases. Trimming stripped 7 bases from V and 5 bases from J, with 20 bases between. CDR3 length equals 14 residues. The V gene's germline CDR1 is SQVTM and CDR2 ANQGSEA. The CDR3 nucleotides read TGCAGCGCCGTTGCTCAGATCGGGATGGAGACCCAGTACTTC. Protein product: CSAVAQIGMETQYF. Using reference TRBV29-1 and TRBJ2-5 for the parts outside the CDR3, the full variable domain is SAVISQKPSRDICQRGTSLTIQCQVDSQVTMMFWYRQQPGQSLTLIATANQGSEATYESGFVIDKFPISRPNLTFSTLTVSNMSPEDSSIYLCSAVAQIGMETQYFGPGTRLLVL.

The chain links TRBV18 to TRBJ1-1; D is uncertain. CDR3 length equals 13 residues. Germline CDR1 reads KGHSH; CDR2 reads LQKENI. Between the trimmed V and J ends, which lost 3 bases and 0 bases, there was a span of 5 bases. CDR3 DNA sequence: TGTGCCAGCTCACCCAGCTTGAACACTGAAGCTTTCTTT. Encoded protein: CASSPSLNTEAFF.

The gene calls are TRBV11-2 and TRBJ2-1, with TRBD2 identical over 10 bases. The CDR3 length is 17 residues. Germline V gives CDR1 SGHAT, CDR2 FQNNGV. With V trimmed by 0 bases and J by 4 bases, 6 bases remained unmatched. The CDR3 loop is CASSLEASGSGYNEQFF. CDR3 DNA: TGTGCCAGCAGCTTAGAGGCTAGCGGGAGTGGATACAATGAGCAGTTCTTC. The whole variable domain, filled in from reference TRBV11-2 and TRBJ2-1, reads EAGVAQSPRYKIIEKRQSVAFWCNPISGHATLYWYQQILGQGPKLLIQFQNNGVVDDSQLPKDRFSAERLKGVDSTLKIQPAKLEDSAVYLCASSLEASGSGYNEQFFGPGTRLTVL.